This T cell receptor (beta chain) was identified during a study of cytomegalovirus exposure and HLA in healthy donors. While unrecorded immune exposures were likely, the donors were nominally healthy when sampled. Whole-study findings and limits: Relative to the roughly 690-donor mean, N-insertions were reportedly fewer in an Asian-associated ancestry cluster in a later analysis. Through in vitro validation, three CMV-associated chains were shown to be specific for CMV antigens.

The PCR contained 60 Vbeta and 13 Jbeta primers. Using immunoSEQ multiplex PCR, the repertoire was profiled, and TCRdb retains in-frame clones only, with some absent. The sample records under 200,000 clones, about 77% being singletons. The sample holds a few counts of this clone. Antigen specificity is unknown. This clonotype was obtained from a man under 40 in good health and CMV-seronegative. Material: PBMCs.

The CDR3 DNA sequence: TGTGCCAGCAGTACCACGACAGGGACGGCGAATGAAAAACTGTTTTTT. Its protein is CASSTTTGTANEKLFF. The chain employs TRBV6-6 and TRBJ1-4, with 7 nucleotides matching TRBD1. The CDR3 runs to 16 residues. The V and J ends lost 5 bases and 5 bases, in that order; junction bases with no gene match: 11. CDR1 and CDR2 from the germline V gene are MNHNY and SVGAGI (reference sequence).